There are many counts of the clone carrying this T cell receptor (beta chain). This sample is part of a study of spatial heterogeneity in lung cancer. Specified time point: sample taken at primary tumor resection. Tumor, nontumor lung or frozen PBMC supplied whole RNA that was sequenced unsorted. One entry per CDR3 protein, called by TCRdb with MiXCR from the 5' RACE reads. The repertoire consists of about 90,000 distinct CDR3 sequences, with around 9% occurring once and the leading ten covering 6% to 7.5%. The V and J ends lost 5 bases and 3 bases respectively, with 13 bases between them. The V gene's germline CDR1 is SSHAT and CDR2 FNYEAQ (reference sequence). The CDR3 length is 15 residues.

This chain connects TRBV7-7 to TRBJ2-2; tentative D call: TRBD2 (6 bases). This specimen consisted of PBMCs, obtained at surgery. The TCR sequence derives from a male donor with early-stage non-small cell lung cancer. The CDR3: CASSPYVADTGELFF. The CDR3 DNA sequence: TGTGCCAGCAGCCCGTACGTAGCGGACACCGGGGAGCTGTTTTTT.